Shown below are 4 T cell receptor beta chains from a single sample sequenced in a study of shared clonotypes between healthy human individuals. Some clones are missing from TCRdb's copy, which holds only in-frame ones; the method was immunoSEQ multiplex PCR. The table lists approximately 1.4 million clones, around 98% of them singletons. Material for sequencing was naive CD4+ T cells sorted from blood. Specified subset: CD45RA+ positively selected. The source is a man aged 25-40 years in good health.

The table lists this clone with a count of one. The gene calls are TRBV5-4 and TRBJ2-5; 7 bases are a match to TRBD2. The CDR3 extends over 14 amino acids. V shed 3 bases, J shed 2 bases, and the junction held 4 bases outside the gene matches. The germline V gene encodes CDR1 SGHNT and CDR2 YYREEE (reference sequence). The CDR3 nucleotides are TGTGCCAGCAGCTCACGGACTAGACAAGAGACCCAGTACTTC. This translates into CASSSRTRQETQYF.

The chain uses TRBV18 and TRBJ2-6; D is unclear. The CDR3 spans 14 residues. The V end was cut by 1 base, the J end by 13 bases, with 14 bases between. Germline lookup yields CDR1 KGHSH and CDR2 LQKENI. CDR3 bases: TGTGCCAGCTCACCACTACACCGTGAAGTAGTCCTGACTTTC. Its translation: CASSPLHREVVLTF.

The chain employs TRBV11-2 and TRBJ1-3, with TRBD1 as a possible D gene (6 bases). Per germline, CDR1 SGHAT and CDR2 FQNNGV. This CDR3 is built from 15 residues. V was pared by 5 bases and J by 1 base, with 12 bases between. As DNA, the CDR3 is TGTGCCAGCAGCGTGAGGGGGTCATCTGGAAACACCATATATTTT. This encodes CASSVRGSSGNTIYF. Looking up the rest from reference TRBV11-2 and TRBJ1-3 gives the full variable domain: EAGVAQSPRYKIIEKRQSVAFWCNPISGHATLYWYQQILGQGPKLLIQFQNNGVVDDSQLPKDRFSAERLKGVDSTLKIQPAKLEDSAVYLCASSVRGSSGNTIYFGEGSWLTVV.

The genes are TRBV5-6 and TRBJ2-7, with a tentative D call TRBD1 (6 bases). CDR1 SGHDT and CDR2 YYEEEE come from the germline V gene. The CDR3 totals 15 residues. V was shortened by 4 bases and J by 5 bases, with 19 bases between the two germline ends. This CDR3 is CASSPIPTGVNEQYF. The CDR3 DNA sequence: TGTGCCAGCAGCCCCATACCGACAGGAGTCAACGAGCAGTACTTC.